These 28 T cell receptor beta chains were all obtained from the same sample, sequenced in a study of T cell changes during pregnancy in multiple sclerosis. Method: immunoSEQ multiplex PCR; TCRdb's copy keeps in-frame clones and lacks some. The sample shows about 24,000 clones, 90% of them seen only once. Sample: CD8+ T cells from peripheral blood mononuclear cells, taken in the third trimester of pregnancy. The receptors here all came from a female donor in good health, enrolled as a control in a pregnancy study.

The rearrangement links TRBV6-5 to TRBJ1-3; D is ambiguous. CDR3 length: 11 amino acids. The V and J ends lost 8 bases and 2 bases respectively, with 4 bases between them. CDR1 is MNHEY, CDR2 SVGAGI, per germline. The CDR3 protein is CASGPGNTIYF. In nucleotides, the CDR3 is TGTGCCAGCGGCCCTGGAAACACCATATATTTT.

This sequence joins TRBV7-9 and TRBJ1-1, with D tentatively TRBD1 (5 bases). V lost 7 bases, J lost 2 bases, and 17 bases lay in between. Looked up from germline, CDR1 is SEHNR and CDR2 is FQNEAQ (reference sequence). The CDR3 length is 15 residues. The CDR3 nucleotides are TGTGCCAGCACCAAAGCTCAGGGTAGAAACACTGAAGCTTTCTTT. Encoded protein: CASTKAQGRNTEAFF.

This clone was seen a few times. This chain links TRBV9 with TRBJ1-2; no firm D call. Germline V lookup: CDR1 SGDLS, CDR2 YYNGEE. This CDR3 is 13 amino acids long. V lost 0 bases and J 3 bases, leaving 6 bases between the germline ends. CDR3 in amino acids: CASSVGGDYGYTF. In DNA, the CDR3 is TGTGCCAGCAGCGTAGGAGGTGACTATGGCTACACCTTC.

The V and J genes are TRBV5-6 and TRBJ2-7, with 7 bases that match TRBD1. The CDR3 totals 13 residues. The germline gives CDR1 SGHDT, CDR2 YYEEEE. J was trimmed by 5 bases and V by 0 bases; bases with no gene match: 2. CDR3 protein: CASSLARGNEQYF. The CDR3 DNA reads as TGTGCCAGCAGCTTGGCCAGGGGGAACGAGCAGTACTTC.

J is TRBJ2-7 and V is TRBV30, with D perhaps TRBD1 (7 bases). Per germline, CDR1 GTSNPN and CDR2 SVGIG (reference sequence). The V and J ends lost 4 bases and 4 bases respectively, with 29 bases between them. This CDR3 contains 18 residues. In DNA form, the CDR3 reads TGTGCCTGGACCCAGGGGGGCGGCGGGGTGAATTCCAAATACGAGCAGTACTTC. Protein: CAWTQGGGGVNSKYEQYF.

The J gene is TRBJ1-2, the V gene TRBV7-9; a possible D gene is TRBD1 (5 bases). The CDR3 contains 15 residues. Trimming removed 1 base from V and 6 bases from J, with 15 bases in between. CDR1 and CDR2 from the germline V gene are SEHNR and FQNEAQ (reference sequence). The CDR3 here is CASSLGEAARDGYTF. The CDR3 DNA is TGTGCCAGCAGCTTAGGGGAGGCAGCCAGGGATGGCTACACCTTC.

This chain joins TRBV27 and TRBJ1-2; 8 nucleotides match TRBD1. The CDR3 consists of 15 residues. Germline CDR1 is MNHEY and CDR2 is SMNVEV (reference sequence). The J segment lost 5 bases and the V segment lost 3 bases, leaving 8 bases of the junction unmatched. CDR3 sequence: CASSFSRTGIYGYTF. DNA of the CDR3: TGTGCCAGCAGTTTCTCACGGACAGGGATATATGGCTACACCTTC.

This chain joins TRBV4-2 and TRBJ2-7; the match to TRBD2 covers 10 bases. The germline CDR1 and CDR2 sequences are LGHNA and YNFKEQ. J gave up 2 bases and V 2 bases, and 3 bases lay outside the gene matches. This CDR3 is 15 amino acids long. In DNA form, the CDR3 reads TGTGCCAGCAGCCAAATGCTAGCGGGAGCCTACGAGCAGTACTTC. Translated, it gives CASSQMLAGAYEQYF.

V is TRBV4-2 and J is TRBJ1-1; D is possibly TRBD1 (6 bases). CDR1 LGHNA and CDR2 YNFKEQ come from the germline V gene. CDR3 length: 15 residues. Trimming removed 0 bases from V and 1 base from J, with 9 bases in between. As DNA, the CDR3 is TGTGCCAGCAGCCAAGATCGGACAGAGAACACTGAAGCTTTCTTT. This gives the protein CASSQDRTENTEAFF.

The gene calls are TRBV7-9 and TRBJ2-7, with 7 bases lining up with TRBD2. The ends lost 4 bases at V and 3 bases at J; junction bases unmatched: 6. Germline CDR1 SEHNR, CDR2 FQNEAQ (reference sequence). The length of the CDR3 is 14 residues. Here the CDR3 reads CASSSLSGDYEQYF. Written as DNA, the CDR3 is TGTGCCAGCAGCTCTTTAAGCGGGGACTACGAGCAGTACTTC.

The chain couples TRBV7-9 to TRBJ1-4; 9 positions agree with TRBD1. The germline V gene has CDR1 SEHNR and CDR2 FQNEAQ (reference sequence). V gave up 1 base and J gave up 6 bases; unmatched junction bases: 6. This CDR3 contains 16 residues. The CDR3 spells CASSLGSGTGHEKLFF. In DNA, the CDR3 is TGTGCCAGCAGCTTAGGATCCGGGACAGGGCATGAAAAACTGTTTTTT.

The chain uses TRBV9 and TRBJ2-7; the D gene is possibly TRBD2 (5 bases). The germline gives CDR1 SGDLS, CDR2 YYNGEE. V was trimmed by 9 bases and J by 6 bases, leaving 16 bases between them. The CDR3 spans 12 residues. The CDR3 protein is CATGRGSGEQYF. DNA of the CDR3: TGTGCCACCGGACGGGGTTCCGGCGAGCAGTACTTC.

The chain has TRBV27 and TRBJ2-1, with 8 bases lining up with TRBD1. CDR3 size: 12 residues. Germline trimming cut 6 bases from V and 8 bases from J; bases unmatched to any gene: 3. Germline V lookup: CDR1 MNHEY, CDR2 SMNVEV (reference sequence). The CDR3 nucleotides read TGTGCCAGCAGCCCGACAGGGGATGAGCAGTTCTTC. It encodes CASSPTGDEQFF.

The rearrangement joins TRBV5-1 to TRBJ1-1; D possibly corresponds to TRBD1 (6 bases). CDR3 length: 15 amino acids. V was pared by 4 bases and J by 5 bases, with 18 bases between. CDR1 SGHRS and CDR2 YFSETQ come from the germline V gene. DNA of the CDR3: TGCGCCAGCAGCCTTCGGACAGATATGGTGACTGAAGCTTTCTTT. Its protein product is CASSLRTDMVTEAFF.

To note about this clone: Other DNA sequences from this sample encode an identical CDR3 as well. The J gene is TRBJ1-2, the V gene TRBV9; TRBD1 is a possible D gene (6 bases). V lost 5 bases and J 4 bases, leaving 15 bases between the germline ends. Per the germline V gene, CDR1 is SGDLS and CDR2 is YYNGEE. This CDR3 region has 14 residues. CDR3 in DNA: TGTGCCAGCAGGGGGGGGCCCCAGATCTATGGCTACACCTTC. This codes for CASRGGPQIYGYTF.

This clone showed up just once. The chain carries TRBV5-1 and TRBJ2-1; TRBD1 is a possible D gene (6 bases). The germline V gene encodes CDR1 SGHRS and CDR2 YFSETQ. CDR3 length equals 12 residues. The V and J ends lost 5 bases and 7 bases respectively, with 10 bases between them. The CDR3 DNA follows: TGCGCCAGCAGTTCTACAGGGAATGAGCAGTTCTTC. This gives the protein CASSSTGNEQFF.

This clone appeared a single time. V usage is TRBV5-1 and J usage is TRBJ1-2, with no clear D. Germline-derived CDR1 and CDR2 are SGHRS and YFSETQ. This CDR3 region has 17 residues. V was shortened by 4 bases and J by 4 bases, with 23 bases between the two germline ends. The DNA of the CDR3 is TGCGCCAGCAGCGGAACATGGGCCCAAGGTCCTTTCTATGGCTACACCTTC. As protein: CASSGTWAQGPFYGYTF. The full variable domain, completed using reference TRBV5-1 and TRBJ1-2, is KAGVTQTPRYLIKTRGQQVTLSCSPISGHRSVSWYQQTPGQGLQFLFEYFSETQRNKGNFPGRFSGRQFSNSRSEMNVSTLELGDSALYLCASSGTWAQGPFYGYTFGSGTRLTVV.

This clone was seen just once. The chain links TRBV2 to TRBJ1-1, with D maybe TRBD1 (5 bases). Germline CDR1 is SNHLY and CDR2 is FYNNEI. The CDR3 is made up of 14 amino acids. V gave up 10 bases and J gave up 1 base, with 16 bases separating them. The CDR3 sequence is CATFTGTGNTEAFF. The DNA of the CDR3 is TGTGCCACCTTTACCGGGACTGGGAACACTGAAGCTTTCTTT. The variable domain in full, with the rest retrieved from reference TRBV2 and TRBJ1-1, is EPEVTQTPSHQVTQMGQEVILRCVPISNHLYFYWYRQILGQKVEFLVSFYNNEISEKSEIFDDQFSVERPDGSNFTLKIRSTKLEDSAMYFCATFTGTGNTEAFFGQGTRLTVV.

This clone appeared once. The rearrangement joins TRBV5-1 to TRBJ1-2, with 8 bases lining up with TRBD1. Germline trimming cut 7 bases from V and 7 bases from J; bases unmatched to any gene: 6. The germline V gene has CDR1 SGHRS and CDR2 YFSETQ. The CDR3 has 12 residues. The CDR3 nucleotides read TGCGCCAGCGGAGGACAGGGAGTTGGCTACACCTTC. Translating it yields CASGGQGVGYTF.

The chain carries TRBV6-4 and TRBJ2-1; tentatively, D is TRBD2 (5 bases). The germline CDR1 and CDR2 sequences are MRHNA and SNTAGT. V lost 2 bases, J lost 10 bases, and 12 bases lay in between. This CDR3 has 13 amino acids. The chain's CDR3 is CASSDASSGEQFF. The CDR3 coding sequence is TGTGCCAGCAGTGACGCTAGCTCCGGGGAGCAGTTCTTC.

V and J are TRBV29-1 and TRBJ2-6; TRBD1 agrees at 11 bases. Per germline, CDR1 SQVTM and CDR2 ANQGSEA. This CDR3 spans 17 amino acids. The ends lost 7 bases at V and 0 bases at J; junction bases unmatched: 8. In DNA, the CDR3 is TGCAGCGAAGCACCGGACAGGGGGCTCTCTGGGGCCAACGTCCTGACTTTC. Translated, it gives CSEAPDRGLSGANVLTF.

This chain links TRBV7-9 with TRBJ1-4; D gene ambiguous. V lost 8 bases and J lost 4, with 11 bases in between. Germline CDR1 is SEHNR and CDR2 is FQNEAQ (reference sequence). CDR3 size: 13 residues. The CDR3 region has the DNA TGTGCCAGCCTCGATCGGGATAATGAAAAACTGTTTTTT. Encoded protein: CASLDRDNEKLFF.

CDR3 sequence reads: CASSSGLAGDEQFF. CDR3 in DNA: TGTGCCAGCAGCTCGGGACTAGCGGGAGATGAGCAGTTCTTC. The chain couples TRBV11-2 to TRBJ2-1, with 14 positions matching TRBD2. There are 14 residues in the CDR3. The V gene's germline CDR1 is SGHAT and CDR2 FQNNGV. The V gene end was trimmed by 4 bases and the J gene end by 8 bases; junction bases not matched to a gene: 1.

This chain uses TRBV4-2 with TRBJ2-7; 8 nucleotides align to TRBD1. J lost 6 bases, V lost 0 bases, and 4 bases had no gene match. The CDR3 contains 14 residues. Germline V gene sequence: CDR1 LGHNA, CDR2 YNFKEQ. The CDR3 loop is CASSQETGTGEQYF. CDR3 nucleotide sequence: TGTGCCAGCAGCCAAGAGACAGGGACAGGCGAGCAGTACTTC.

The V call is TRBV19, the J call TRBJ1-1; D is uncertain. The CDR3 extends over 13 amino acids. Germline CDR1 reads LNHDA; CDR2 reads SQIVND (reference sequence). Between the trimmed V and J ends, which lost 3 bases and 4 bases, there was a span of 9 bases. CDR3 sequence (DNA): TGTGCCAGTAGTATGTGGGGAGTCACTGAAGCTTTCTTT. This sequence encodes CASSMWGVTEAFF.

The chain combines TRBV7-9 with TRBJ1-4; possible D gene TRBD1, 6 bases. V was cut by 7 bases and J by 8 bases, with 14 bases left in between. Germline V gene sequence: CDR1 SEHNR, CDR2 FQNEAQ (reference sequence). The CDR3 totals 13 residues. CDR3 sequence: CASIGDTGEKLFF. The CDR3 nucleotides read TGTGCCAGCATAGGGGACACCGGGGAAAAACTGTTTTTT.

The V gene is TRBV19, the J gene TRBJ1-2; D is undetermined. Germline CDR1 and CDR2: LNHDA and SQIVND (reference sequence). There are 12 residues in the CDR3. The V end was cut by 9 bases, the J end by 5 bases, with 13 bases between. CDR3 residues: CASLRGVYGYTF. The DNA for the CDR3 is TGTGCCAGCCTGCGAGGAGTGTATGGCTACACCTTC.

CDR3 loop: CASSSQGAFNQPQHF. Written as DNA, the CDR3 is TGTGCCAGCAGTTCCCAGGGGGCCTTCAATCAGCCCCAGCATTTT. This rearrangement joins TRBV27 to TRBJ1-5; 8 nucleotides line up with TRBD1. This CDR3 comprises 15 residues. J lost 3 bases, V lost 4 bases, and 5 bases had no gene match. Germline values: CDR1 MNHEY, CDR2 SMNVEV (reference sequence).